The sequence of this TCR beta chain was determined in a study of cytomegalovirus exposure and HLA in healthy donors. Overall study findings and caveats: In a later analysis, TCR beta V- and J-gene trimming was associated with a missense DCLRE1C variant. Later analysis showed most CMV-associated TCR beta chains appearing HLA-restricted. The only immune exposure information that was available was CMV serostatus.

As to this clone: Its antigen is as yet unknown.

Germline-derived CDR1 and CDR2 are MGHRA and YSYEKL. This CDR3 region has 13 residues. The V end lost 5 bases, the J end lost 5 bases, and 11 bases lay between the germline ends. The PCR ran on 60 Vbeta and 13 Jbeta primers. The protocol was immunoSEQ multiplex PCR, while the TCRdb copy is restricted to in-frame clones and leaves out a portion. The sample holds roughly 190,000 clones, 62% seen once. This clonotype originated in a man aged 35 to 55 in good health and CMV-seronegative. The sample comprised PBMCs. The chain uses TRBV4-1 and TRBJ2-3, with a possible D match to TRBD2 (7 bases). CDR3 DNA: TGCGCCAGCAGCGGGGGGGCGGAAGATACGCAGTATTTT. This codes for CASSGGAEDTQYF.